This T cell receptor beta chain was obtained from a study of shared clonotypes between healthy human individuals. This clone turned up a few times. The germline V and J ends were trimmed by 4 bases and 1 base, with 26 bases remaining between them. The CDR3 covers 19 residues. CDR1 is MNHEY and CDR2 is SMNVEV in the germline V gene (reference sequence). The genomic DNA of each subset was split evenly across several immunoSEQ plates. Sorted-subset replicate PCR reactions were performed with about 210 ng DNA, corresponding to about 30,000 T cell genomes. The protocol was immunoSEQ multiplex PCR, while the TCRdb copy is restricted to in-frame clones and leaves out a portion. The sample holds hundreds of thousands of clones, more than 70% seen once.

This chain uses TRBV27 with TRBJ2-7; D is possibly TRBD1 (6 bases). Source material: memory CD4+ T cells sorted from blood. Subset in this sample: CD45RA-negative fraction. The source is a woman aged 25 to 39 in good health. The CDR3, as DNA: TGTGCCAGCAGTTCCGAAACGCCCCCTTTGACAGGCGATTCCTACGAGCAGTACTTC. Its translation is CASSSETPPLTGDSYEQYF.